This T cell receptor (beta chain) emerged from a study of shared clonotypes between healthy human individuals. Original handling: Filtering was not the same, since immunoSEQ gave junction-only sequences without quality scores. Assay used: immunoSEQ multiplex PCR; TCRdb lists only in-frame clones, some missing. The V and J calls and clone size are taken from that table; D and trimming were inferred from the DNA. Of about 460,000 clones listed, approximately 77% are singletons. CDR1 is SGHNT, CDR2 YYREEE, per germline (reference sequence). The length of the CDR3 is 13 residues. The ends were cut back, 2 bases at V and 5 bases at J, with 10 bases in the middle.

Sequenced input: PBMCs. The TCR originated in a woman in her 40s in good health. Some clones in this sample may be carry-over from other donors' samples. The chain carries TRBV5-4 and TRBJ1-2, with D tentatively TRBD1 (5 bases). CDR3 loop: CASSFDSPYGYTF. The CDR3 DNA is TGTGCCAGCAGCTTTGACAGCCCTTATGGCTACACCTTC.